These 9 T cell receptor beta chains originate from one sample sequenced in a study of yellow fever vaccine responses in identical twins (dated by TCRdb to the late 2010s). Libraries were prepared through RT-PCR. Sequencing relied on an Illumina HiSeq 2500. TCRdb handled the public reads itself, with Q25 trimming in fastp and clone calling in MiXCR, and kept productive beta chains. A single entry per CDR3 protein holds the most common genes and DNA from its merged rows. For this sample there are 15,000 or so distinct CDR3 sequences; roughly 80% appear just once. The top ten clonotypes cover about 1.7% of the sample. Sequencing used T cells from blood (PBMCs), unsorted or a sorted subset (not recorded which), obtained before or after yellow fever vaccination (not recorded which). All receptors derive from a young woman who received the yellow fever vaccine. Donor details come from another sample of the same person, matched by shared clones.

The chain employs TRBV2 and TRBJ2-3, with D hard to call. The CDR3 runs 12 residues. V gave up 5 bases and J gave up 4 bases, with 7 bases separating them. Germline CDR1 SNHLY, CDR2 FYNNEI. The chain's CDR3 is CASSPWPDTQYF. CDR3 sequence (DNA): TGTGCCAGCAGTCCATGGCCAGATACGCAGTATTTT.

Concerning this clonotype: Its ends do not fully match the called genes, so a read error is possible. The chain links TRBV11-3 to TRBJ2-1, with 8 positions matching TRBD2. Germline CDR1 reads SGHNT; CDR2 reads YENEEA. The CDR3 loop spans 12 amino acids. DNA for the CDR3: TGTGCCAGCAGCTTAGGAACGGGGGGGTTTCCCTTC. Its protein product is CASSLGTGGFPF.

The CDR3 loop reads CASSSETGSYSPLHF. The DNA for the CDR3 is TGTGCCAGCAGCTCAGAGACAGGATCCTATTCACCCCTCCACTTT. This chain connects TRBV7-1 to TRBJ1-6, with D tentatively TRBD1 (6 bases). TRBV7-1 is labeled an ORF, and its function is uncertain. V was shortened by 1 base and J by 8 bases, with 12 bases between the two germline ends. The CDR3 has 15 amino acids.

J is TRBJ2-7 and V is TRBV11-3; 7 nucleotides line up with TRBD1. The CDR3 has 15 residues. Germline CDR1 is SGHNT and CDR2 is YENEEA. V lost 4 bases and J lost 3; bases outside the gene matches: 9. CDR3 region: CASSSYRDSRYEQYF. In DNA form, the CDR3 reads TGTGCCAGCAGCTCCTACCGGGACAGCCGCTACGAGCAGTACTTC.

This chain uses TRBV21-1 with TRBJ2-7; TRBD2 is the table's D call, not checked against the DNA. TRBV21-1 has pseudogene status. There are 16 residues in the CDR3. The CDR3 DNA is TGTGCCAGCAGCAAAGGACCCGGGACTACCTGCTACGAGCAGTACTTC. Protein sequence: CASSKGPGTTCYEQYF.

This clonotype was seen a few times. The rearrangement joins TRBV20-1 to TRBJ2-4; no reliable D call. The CDR3 has 15 residues. Germline V CDR1 and CDR2: DFQATT, SNEGSKA (reference sequence). Trimming left V 6 bases short and J 1 base short, with 16 bases between. CDR3 bases: TGCAGTGCCGAAAGTAGGGCCGGGGCCAAAAACATTCAGTACTTC. It translates to CSAESRAGAKNIQYF.

The chain employs TRBV20-1 and TRBJ2-5, with 10 positions matching TRBD1. CDR3 length equals 15 residues. Looked up from germline, CDR1 is DFQATT and CDR2 is SNEGSKA (reference sequence). The V segment lost 6 bases and the J segment 5 bases; nucleotides outside the gene matches: 12. The CDR3 sequence: CSAQKTGGLGETQYF. DNA for the CDR3: TGCAGTGCCCAGAAGACAGGGGGCCTAGGGGAGACCCAGTACTTC.

This clonotype was found a few times. The gene calls are TRBV2 and TRBJ1-5; tentatively, D is TRBD1 (5 bases). Germline V gives CDR1 SNHLY, CDR2 FYNNEI. The V end lost 6 bases, the J end lost 4 bases, and 10 bases lay between the germline ends. This CDR3 is 13 amino acids long. The CDR3 DNA sequence: TGTGCCAGCAGGGGGGACGGAAATCAGCCCCAGCATTTT. It codes for CASRGDGNQPQHF.

This clonotype appeared a single time. V is TRBV11-1 and J is TRBJ2-3; 7 bases line up with TRBD2. The CDR3 sequence is 18 residues long. Trimming cost V 3 bases and J 2 bases; bases outside gene matches: 14. Germline V CDR1 and CDR2: SGHAT, FQDESV (reference sequence). The CDR3 region is CASSFSGLGAGLTDTQYF. The DNA for the CDR3 is TGTGCCAGCAGCTTTAGTGGTTTGGGAGCGGGGCTCACAGATACGCAGTATTTT.